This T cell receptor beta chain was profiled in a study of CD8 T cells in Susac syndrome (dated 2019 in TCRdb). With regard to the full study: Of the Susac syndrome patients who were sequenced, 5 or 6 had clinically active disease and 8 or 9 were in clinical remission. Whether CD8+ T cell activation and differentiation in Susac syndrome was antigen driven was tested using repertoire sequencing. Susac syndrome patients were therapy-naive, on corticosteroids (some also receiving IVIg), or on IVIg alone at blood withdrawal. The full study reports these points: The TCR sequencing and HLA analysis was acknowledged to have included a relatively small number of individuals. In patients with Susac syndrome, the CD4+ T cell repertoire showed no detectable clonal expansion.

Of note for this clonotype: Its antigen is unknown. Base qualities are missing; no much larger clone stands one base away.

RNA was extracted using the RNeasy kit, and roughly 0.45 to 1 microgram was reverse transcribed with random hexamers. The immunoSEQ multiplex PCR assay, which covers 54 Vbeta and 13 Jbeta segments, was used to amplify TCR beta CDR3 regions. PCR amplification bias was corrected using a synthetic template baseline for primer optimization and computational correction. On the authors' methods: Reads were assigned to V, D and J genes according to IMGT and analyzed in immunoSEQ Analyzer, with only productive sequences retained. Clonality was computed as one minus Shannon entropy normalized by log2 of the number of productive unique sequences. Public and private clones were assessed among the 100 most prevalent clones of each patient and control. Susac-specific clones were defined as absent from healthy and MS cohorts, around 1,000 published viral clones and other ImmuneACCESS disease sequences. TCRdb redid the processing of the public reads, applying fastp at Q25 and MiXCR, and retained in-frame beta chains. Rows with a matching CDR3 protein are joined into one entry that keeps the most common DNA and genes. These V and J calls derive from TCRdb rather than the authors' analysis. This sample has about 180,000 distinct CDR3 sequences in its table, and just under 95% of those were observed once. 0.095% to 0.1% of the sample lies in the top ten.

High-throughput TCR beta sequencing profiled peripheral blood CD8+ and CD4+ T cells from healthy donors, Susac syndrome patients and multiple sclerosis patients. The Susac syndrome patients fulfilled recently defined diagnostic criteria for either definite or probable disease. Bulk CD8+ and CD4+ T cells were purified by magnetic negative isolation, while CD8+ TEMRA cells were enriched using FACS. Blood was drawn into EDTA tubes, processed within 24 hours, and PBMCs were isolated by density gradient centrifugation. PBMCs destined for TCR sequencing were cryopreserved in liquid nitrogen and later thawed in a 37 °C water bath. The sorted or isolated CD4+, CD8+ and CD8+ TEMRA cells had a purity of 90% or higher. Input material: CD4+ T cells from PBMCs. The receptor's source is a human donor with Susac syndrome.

The bases read TGCAGTGCTAGCGGAGGTTGGCAGGGGGGGGATGAGCAGTTCTTC. Its product reads: CSASGGWQGGDEQFF. Rearrangement joined TRBV20-1 to TRBJ2-1; the D segment is perhaps TRBD1 or TRBD2, each sharing 7 matched bases. Its CDR3 holds 15 amino acids, cysteine through phenylalanine. The read is trimmed to its CDR3 DNA, 45 bases read in frame from base 1. Relative to germline, V is 3 bases shorter and J is 8 bases shorter, with 20 bases between their ends. For CDR1 and CDR2, the germline V gene (reference sequence) lists DFQATT and SNEGSKA.